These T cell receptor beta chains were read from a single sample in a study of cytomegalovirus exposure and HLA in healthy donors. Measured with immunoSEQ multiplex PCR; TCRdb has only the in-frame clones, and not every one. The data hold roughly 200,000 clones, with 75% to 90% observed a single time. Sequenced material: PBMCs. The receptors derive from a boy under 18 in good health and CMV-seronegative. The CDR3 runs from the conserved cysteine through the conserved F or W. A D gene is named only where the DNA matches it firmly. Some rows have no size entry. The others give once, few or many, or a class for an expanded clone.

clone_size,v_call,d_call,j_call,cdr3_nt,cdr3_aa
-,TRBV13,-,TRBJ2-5,TGTGCCAGCAGCTTCGGGCTCCAGGGGGAGACCCAGTACTTC,CASSFGLQGETQYF
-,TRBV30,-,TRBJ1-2,TGTGCCTGGAAGAGACAGGCGGTTGAGGGCTACACCTTC,CAWKRQAVEGYTF
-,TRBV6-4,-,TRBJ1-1,TGTGCCAGCAGTAGGGAGATGGGCACTGAAGCTTTCTTT,CASSREMGTEAFF
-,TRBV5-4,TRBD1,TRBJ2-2,TGTGCCAGCCGCTCGACAGGGTTAGGCACCGGGGAGCTGTTTTTT,CASRSTGLGTGELFF
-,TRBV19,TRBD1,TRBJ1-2,TGTGCCAGTAGTGCGACAGGGTTGGGCTACACCTTC,CASSATGLGYTF
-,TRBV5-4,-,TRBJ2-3,TGTGCCAGCAGCTACAGGGTCGGGTCAGATACGCAGTATTTT,CASSYRVGSDTQYF
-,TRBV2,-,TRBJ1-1,TGTGCCAGCAGTCCGGGACTACCACCCGGGGGGACTGAAGCTTTCTTT,CASSPGLPPGGTEAFF
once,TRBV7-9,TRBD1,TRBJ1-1,TGTGCCAGCAGCTATATACAGGGGGTAGGGAACACTGAAGCTTTCTTT,CASSYIQGVGNTEAFF
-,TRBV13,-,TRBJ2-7,TGTGCCAGCAGCCCCTCACCGGACATGGCGGACTACGAGCAGTACTTC,CASSPSPDMADYEQYF
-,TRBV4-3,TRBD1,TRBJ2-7,TGCGCCAGCAGCCAAGGGACAGGGGGTATTACCCTCTCCTACGAGCAGTACTTC,CASSQGTGGITLSYEQYF
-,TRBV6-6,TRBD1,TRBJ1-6,TGTGCCGGCAGTTACTCGAGGGACAGGGCTTCACCCCTCCACTTT,CAGSYSRDRASPLHF
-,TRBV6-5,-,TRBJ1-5,TGTGCCAGCAGCCGGGGGGGTCCTGGGCAGCCCCAGCATTTT,CASSRGGPGQPQHF
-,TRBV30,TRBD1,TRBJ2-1,TGTGCCTGGAGTGTGGGCAGGGGGCTGCTGTATGAGCAGTTCTTC,CAWSVGRGLLYEQFF
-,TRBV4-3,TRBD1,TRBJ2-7,TGCGCCAGCAGCCAAGATTGGACAGGTGGCGACGAGCAGTACTTC,CASSQDWTGGDEQYF
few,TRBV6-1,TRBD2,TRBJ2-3,TGTGCCAGCTCGGGGGGTAGCGGTGACACAGATACGCAGTATTTT,CASSGGSGDTDTQYF
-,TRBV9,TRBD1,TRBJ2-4,TGTGCCAGCGGAGCGACAGGGGGCGGAAACATTCAGTACTTC,CASGATGGGNIQYF
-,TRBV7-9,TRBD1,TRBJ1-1,TGTGCCAGCAGCTTAGAGGGACAGGGGAACACTGAAGCTTTCTTT,CASSLEGQGNTEAFF
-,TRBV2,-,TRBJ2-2,TGTGCCAGCAGTGGGATGCGGGACACCGGGGAGCTGTTTTTT,CASSGMRDTGELFF
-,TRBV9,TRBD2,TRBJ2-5,TGTGCCAGCAGCGTAGGCAGCGGGGGAAGAAGGGAGCAGTACTTC,CASSVGSGGRREQYF
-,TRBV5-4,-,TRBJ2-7,TGTGCCAGCAGCTCCGGGACTCTCTACGAGCAGTACTTC,CASSSGTLYEQYF
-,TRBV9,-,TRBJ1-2,TGTGCCAGCAGCCCGAGACGCGATTACAGTCCCTATGGCTACACCTTC,CASSPRRDYSPYGYTF
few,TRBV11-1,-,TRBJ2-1,TGTGCCAGCAGCTTAGATGAAGGGCTCGAGGGCCCCTACAATGAGCAGTTCTTC,CASSLDEGLEGPYNEQFF
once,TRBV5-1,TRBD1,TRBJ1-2,TGCGCCAGCAGCAGGGGGACAGGGGAGAACTGTGGCTACACCTTC,CASSRGTGENCGYTF
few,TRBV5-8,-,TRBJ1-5,TGTGCCAGCAGCCAGGGGCACCCCGATCGGTCCCAGCATTTT,CASSQGHPDRSQHF
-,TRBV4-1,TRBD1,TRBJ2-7,TGCGCCAGCAGCCCTCCGGGACAGGGCGACGAGCAGTACTTC,CASSPPGQGDEQYF
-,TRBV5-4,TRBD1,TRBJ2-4,TGTGCCAGCAGCTTGGCAGGGGGCAAAAACATTCAGTACTTC,CASSLAGGKNIQYF
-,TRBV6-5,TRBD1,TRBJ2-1,TGTGCCAGCAGTTGGGGACAGGGCAGCAATGAGCAGTTCTTC,CASSWGQGSNEQFF
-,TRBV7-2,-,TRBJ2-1,TGTGCCAGCAGCTACCAGCCGGGGGAGCAGTTCTTC,CASSYQPGEQFF
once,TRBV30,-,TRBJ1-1,TGTGCCTGGAACAGTAGGGGTGAAGCTTTCTTT,CAWNSRGEAFF
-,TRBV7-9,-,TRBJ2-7,TGTGCCAGCAGCCCCATCGAGGTCAGCTCCTACGAGCAGTACTTC,CASSPIEVSSYEQYF
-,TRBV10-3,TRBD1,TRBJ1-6,TGTGCCATCAGCATCGACAGGGATCGTACACCCCTCCACTTT,CAISIDRDRTPLHF
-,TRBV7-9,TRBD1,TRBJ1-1,TGTGGGGTACAGGGGGCGGTCACTGAAGCTTTCTTT,CGVQGAVTEAFF
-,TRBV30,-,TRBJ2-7,TGTGCCTGGAGCGATGCGGGGCTCGGCTACGAGCAGTACTTC,CAWSDAGLGYEQYF
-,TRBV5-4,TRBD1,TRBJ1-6,TGTGCCAGCAGCTTTTTACAGGGGGGTTCACCCCTCCACTTT,CASSFLQGGSPLHF
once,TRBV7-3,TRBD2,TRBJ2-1,TGTGCCAGCAGCCGTTCTAGCGGGGGCAATGAGCAGTTCTTC,CASSRSSGGNEQFF
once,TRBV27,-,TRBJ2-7,TGTGCCAGCAGCCCCCCGCCGGCAGGGTCCTACGAGCAGTACTTC,CASSPPPAGSYEQYF
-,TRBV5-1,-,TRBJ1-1,TGCGCCAGCAGCTTTGGAGGGGCGGACACTGAAGCTTTCTTT,CASSFGGADTEAFF
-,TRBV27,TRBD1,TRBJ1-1,TGTGCCAGCAGCCCGAATCCTTACAGGGGTAGCTCTGAAGCTTTCTTT,CASSPNPYRGSSEAFF
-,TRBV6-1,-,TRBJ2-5,TGTGCCAGCAGCCAGACTAGTACGTGGGAGACCCAGTACTTC,CASSQTSTWETQYF
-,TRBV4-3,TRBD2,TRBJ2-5,TGCGCCAGCAGCCAGAGCGGGACCCGGGGAGAGACCCAGTACTTC,CASSQSGTRGETQYF
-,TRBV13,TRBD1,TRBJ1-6,TGTGCCAGCAGCTTCGCGGGACAGGGAGACAATTCACCCCTCCACTTT,CASSFAGQGDNSPLHF
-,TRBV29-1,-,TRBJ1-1,TGCAGCGTCTCAGTGAGCGGGGACACTGAAGCTTTCTTT,CSVSVSGDTEAFF
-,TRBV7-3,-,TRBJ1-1,TGTGCCAGCAGCTCACAGGGCCCGGGCACTGAAGCTTTCTTT,CASSSQGPGTEAFF
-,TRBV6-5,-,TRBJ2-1,TGTGCCAGCAGTTATCGGGAATCCTACAATGAGCAGTTCTTC,CASSYRESYNEQFF
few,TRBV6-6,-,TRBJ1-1,TGTGCCAGCACTCCACGGGGGGCTGAAGCTTTCTTT,CASTPRGAEAFF
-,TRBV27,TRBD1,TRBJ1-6,TGTGCCAGCAGTTATGACAGGGTAGGCTCACCCCTCCACTTT,CASSYDRVGSPLHF
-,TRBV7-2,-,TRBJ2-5,TGTGCCAGCAGCTTAGGGCGGGAGACCCAGTACTTC,CASSLGRETQYF
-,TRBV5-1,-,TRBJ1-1,TGCGCCAGCAGCTTGGCCAGCGGACTAGCTGAAGCTTTCTTT,CASSLASGLAEAFF
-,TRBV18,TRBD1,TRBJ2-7,TGTGCCAGCTCACCAAATTCGGGACAGGGGGATGAGCAGTACTTC,CASSPNSGQGDEQYF
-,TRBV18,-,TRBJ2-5,TGTGCCAGCTCTTACGACGGGGAGACCCAGTACTTC,CASSYDGETQYF